This T cell receptor beta chain was sequenced for a study of beta chain features in type 1 diabetes. Study-level background: Healthy donors and patients had similar age, gender and cell yields.

Cells sorted by CD45RO/CCR7/CD25/CD127/CD95/CD27 comprised CD4+ naive, central memory, regulatory and stem cell-like memory cells. Sorting gave populations that all exceeded 95% purity. Study results and limitations: Patients' naive, central memory and regulatory TCRB repertoires appeared more alike than those of healthy donors. For Type 1 diabetes patients, all four CD4+ subsets carried TCRB CDR3s that were moderately but significantly shorter.

The sequenced template was cDNA made from the entire isolated RNA. Only in-frame clones appear in the TCRdb table, and some are missing; sequencing was by immunoSEQ multiplex PCR. Among 100,000 to 150,000 clones listed, 9% were seen once. Regarding this clone: Its matching antigen is unknown.

This CDR3 has 13 amino acids. V dropped 5 bases and J dropped 8; count of bases not matched to a gene: 5. Germline V CDR1 and CDR2: MNHNY, SVGAGI (reference sequence). This chain links TRBV6-6 with TRBJ1-2, with 10 nucleotides matching TRBD1. This clonotype was obtained from a young man with type 1 diabetes. Sequencing was carried out using central memory CD4+ T cells from blood. CDR3: CASSEDRGTGYTF. The CDR3 coding sequence is TGTGCCAGCAGTGAGGACAGGGGGACGGGCTACACCTTC.